This entry lists 23 T cell receptor beta chains sequenced from one sample in a study of glioma-infiltrating T cells. The iRepertoire nested amplicon-rescue multiplex PCR amplified TCR alpha and beta CDR3s from RNA. MiXCR was run by TCRdb on the multiplex PCR reads, yielding one entry per CDR3 protein. The sample has more than 110,000 distinct CDR3 sequences; 35% to 50% are singletons. The sequencing input was glioma tissue, nonneoplastic brain tissue, or PBMCs (not recorded which). The receptor source for this set is a human donor with low-grade glioma or glioblastoma, undergoing nonglioma brain surgery, or in good health (not recorded which).

There are a few counts of this clonotype. The chain recombines TRBV6-1 with TRBJ1-1; D is uncertain. Per the germline V gene, CDR1 is MNHNS and CDR2 is SASEGT. The germline V and J ends were trimmed by 10 bases and 1 base, with 19 bases remaining between them. There are 15 residues in the CDR3. The CDR3 spells CATHDTSRRNTEAFF. In DNA, the CDR3 is TGTGCCACTCACGACACTTCACGGAGGAACACTGAAGCTTTCTTT.

This chain joins TRBV7-9 and TRBJ1-1, with D possibly TRBD1 on 6 matching bases. The CDR3 runs 12 residues. The V end was cut by 7 bases, the J end by 7 bases, with 13 bases between. Looked up from germline, CDR1 is SEHNR and CDR2 is FQNEAQ (reference sequence). As DNA, the CDR3 is TGTGCCAGCATCTTTGGACAGAGTGAAGCTTTCTTT. Amino acids: CASIFGQSEAFF.

This clonotype was detected ten times or more. V usage is TRBV6-1 and J usage is TRBJ1-1; 8 nucleotides match TRBD1. Germline CDR1 reads MNHNS; CDR2 reads SASEGT. The CDR3 length is 13 residues. With V trimmed by 6 bases and J by 4 bases, 4 bases remained unmatched. CDR3 sequence (DNA): TGTGCCAGCAGACGAACAGGGGGCACTGAAGCTTTCTTT. It translates to CASRRTGGTEAFF.

This clonotype was seen more than once but under ten times. V usage is TRBV10-3 and J usage is TRBJ2-2, with a possible D match to TRBD2 (6 bases). From germline, CDR1 is ENHRY and CDR2 SYGVKD. The CDR3 runs 16 residues. Between the trimmed V and J ends, which lost 0 bases and 7 bases, there was a span of 15 bases. CDR3 protein: CAISESNSGLGGELFF. CDR3 sequence (DNA): TGTGCCATCAGTGAGTCGAATTCGGGACTTGGCGGGGAGCTGTTTTTT.

The chain links TRBV20-1 to TRBJ2-3; tentatively, D is TRBD2 (6 bases). The V gene's germline CDR1 is DFQATT and CDR2 SNEGSKA (reference sequence). V was pared by 2 bases and J by 4 bases, with 19 bases between. The CDR3 sequence is 16 residues long. In DNA, the CDR3 is TGCAGTGCTAGACCGCCCTCTGGAGGGAGCGCAGATACGCAGTATTTT. Amino acids: CSARPPSGGSADTQYF.

The sample holds a few counts of this clonotype. The chain uses TRBV6-1 and TRBJ2-3, with D possibly TRBD2 on 6 matching bases. Between the trimmed V and J ends, which lost 5 bases and 2 bases, there was a span of 11 bases. The CDR3 covers 14 residues. Germline CDR1 reads MNHNS; CDR2 reads SASEGT. The CDR3 reads CASSLAGTTDTQYF. The CDR3 DNA is TGTGCCAGCAGTTTGGCGGGGACCACAGATACGCAGTATTTT.

The chain recombines TRBV12-3 or TRBV12-4 with TRBJ2-3; TRBD2 might be the D (6 bases). Trimming removed 7 bases from V and 3 bases from J, with 11 bases in between. The CDR3 is 13 amino acids. The CDR3 DNA reads TGTGCCAGCATCTCCGGGACTACAGATACGCAGTATTTT. It translates to CASISGTTDTQYF.

Turning to this clonotype: An end of the junction does not agree with germline; a read error may underlie this. This chain joins TRBV4-1 and TRBJ2-1; 9 bases are a match to TRBD1. CDR3 size: 16 residues. Germline V gives CDR1 MGHRA, CDR2 YSYEKL. The CDR3 sequence: CASSEHRGRGYNDQFF. CDR3 coding DNA: TGCGCCAGCAGCGAACACAGGGGGCGAGGGTACAATGATCAGTTCTTC.

This sequence joins TRBV3-1 and TRBJ2-1; no clear D gene. The CDR3 is 14 residues long. The ends were cut back, 2 bases at V and 9 bases at J, with 14 bases in the middle. Germline V CDR1 and CDR2: LGHDT, YNNKEL (reference sequence). As DNA, the CDR3 is TGTGCCAGCAGCCAATTGGGAAGGGATGGTGAGCAGTTCTTC. Residues: CASSQLGRDGEQFF.

This clonotype has only a few counts. This rearrangement joins TRBV4-1 to TRBJ2-1, with D maybe TRBD2 (6 bases). Trimming removed 5 bases at V and 1 base at J, with 15 bases between. CDR1 and CDR2 (germline): MGHRA, YSYEKL. CDR3 size: 16 residues. CDR3 in DNA: TGCGCCAGCAGCTCCACCCGGGAGTTATCCTACAATGAGCAGTTCTTC. Amino acid sequence: CASSSTRELSYNEQFF.

V gene TRBV7-2 combines with J gene TRBJ2-5; D gene unclear. This CDR3 is built from 13 residues. Trimming took 5 bases from V and 4 from J, leaving 11 bases between them. Germline V CDR1 and CDR2: SGHTA, FQGNSA. The CDR3 DNA sequence: TGTGCCAGCAGCCGGAGTGGGTTAGAGACCCAGTACTTC. Amino acids: CASSRSGLETQYF.

The V call is TRBV24-1, the J call TRBJ2-3; D is tentatively TRBD1 or TRBD2 (6 bases each). Between the trimmed V and J ends, which lost 0 bases and 1 base, there was a span of 16 bases. The CDR3 spans 18 residues. In germline, CDR1 is KGHDR, CDR2 SFDVKD. The CDR3 DNA reads TGTGCCACCAGTGATTTGGCCGGCCGGGGGCGAGGCACAGATACGCAGTATTTT. Translated: CATSDLAGRGRGTDTQYF.

This clonotype was seen just once. Mismatch with germline at one junction end may stem from a read error. The V and J genes are TRBV6-2 or TRBV6-3 and TRBJ2-1; 7 bases fit TRBD2. Germline CDR1 MNHEY, CDR2 SVGEGT. The CDR3 runs 15 residues. CDR3 residues: CATSDPGTTYNEQFF. CDR3 in DNA: TGTGCCACCAGTGATCCCGGGACTACGTACAATGAGCAGTTCTTC.

This clonotype was counted a few times. This chain links TRBV12-5 with TRBJ2-1; D is unresolved. Germline loops: CDR1 LGHNT, CDR2 FRNRAP. The V gene lost 4 bases and the J gene lost 6 bases, with 13 bases spanning the gap. This CDR3 comprises 14 residues. Written as DNA, the CDR3 is TGTGCTAGTGGTTCGGGTGTTACGGCCAATGAGCAGTTCTTC. Protein sequence: CASGSGVTANEQFF.

Ten or more counts support this clonotype. This chain uses TRBV6-1 with TRBJ1-5; 8 bases are a match to TRBD1. There are 14 residues in the CDR3. Germline values: CDR1 MNHNS, CDR2 SASEGT. V dropped 5 bases and J dropped 3; count of bases not matched to a gene: 3. The CDR3 loop reads CASSWDRFNQPQHF. CDR3 bases: TGTGCCAGCAGTTGGGACAGGTTCAATCAGCCCCAGCATTTT.

The rearrangement uses TRBV20-1 and TRBJ2-3; D perhaps matches TRBD1 (6 bases). The CDR3 has 13 residues. Trimming took off 6 bases at V and 0 bases at J, with 10 bases between the two ends. The germline CDR1 and CDR2 sequences are DFQATT and SNEGSKA (reference sequence). This CDR3 is CSAKGVSTDTQYF. The CDR3 DNA reads as TGCAGTGCCAAGGGGGTTAGCACAGATACGCAGTATTTT.

This clonotype was seen just once. The chain combines TRBV12-3 or TRBV12-4 with TRBJ1-6; D possibly corresponds to TRBD1 (5 bases). V lost 8 bases to trimming and J lost 7 bases, with 15 bases between them. The CDR3 extends over 14 amino acids. CDR3 in amino acids: CASLGDGINSPLHF. The DNA of the CDR3 is TGTGCCAGCCTTGGGGACGGGATAAATTCACCCCTCCACTTT.

V gene TRBV7-2 combines with J gene TRBJ1-1, with D maybe TRBD1 (6 bases). Germline V CDR1 and CDR2: SGHTA, FQGNSA. The CDR3 sequence is 14 residues long. The V end lost 5 bases, the J end lost 1 base, and 11 bases lay between the germline ends. In DNA, the CDR3 is TGTGCCAGCAGCATATTACAGGGGAACACTGAAGCTTTCTTT. Protein product: CASSILQGNTEAFF.

The chain has TRBV7-6 and TRBJ2-3; D unclear. V was cut by 5 bases and J by 5 bases, with 8 bases left in between. The CDR3 has 12 amino acids. Germline V gene sequence: CDR1 SGHVS, CDR2 FNYEAQ. Here the CDR3 DNA reads TGTGCCAGCAGCCCCCCGATAGATACGCAGTATTTT. Residues: CASSPPIDTQYF.

DNA for the CDR3: TGTGCCAGCAGCGACGTGGATCAGCCCCAGCATTTT. Translation gives CASSDVDQPQHF. The chain joins TRBV11-2 to TRBJ1-5, with no clear D. This CDR3 comprises 12 residues. Deletions cut 5 bases from V and 5 bases from J, with 7 bases between. Germline V CDR1 and CDR2: SGHAT, FQNNGV.

This clonotype was found a few times. The chain is built from TRBV6-1 and TRBJ1-1, with 7 nucleotides matching TRBD1. The CDR3 has 16 residues. V was pared by 6 bases and J by 4 bases, with 14 bases of the junction left unmatched. In germline, CDR1 is MNHNS, CDR2 SASEGT. CDR3 amino acids: CASRDDRASLLTEAFF. CDR3 nucleotides: TGTGCCAGCAGAGACGACAGGGCCTCCTTGCTCACTGAAGCTTTCTTT.

This clonotype was detected only once. The chain couples TRBV12-3 or TRBV12-4 to TRBJ1-1, with D tentatively TRBD1 (6 bases). The CDR3 spans 15 residues. V was clipped by 10 bases and J by 0 bases, with 18 bases between them. The CDR3, as DNA: TGTGCCACCCTTGGGAGGGGACAAATGAACACTGAAGCTTTCTTT. It encodes CATLGRGQMNTEAFF.

The V call is TRBV7-9, the J call TRBJ1-5; D not resolved. Trimming left V 1 base short and J 0 bases short, with 1 base between. From germline, CDR1 is SEHNR and CDR2 FQNEAQ (reference sequence). The CDR3 is made up of 13 amino acids. Here the CDR3 reads CASSLDSNQPQHF. CDR3 sequence (DNA): TGTGCCAGCAGCTTAGATAGCAATCAGCCCCAGCATTTT. Supplemented by reference TRBV7-9 and TRBJ1-5, the full variable domain reads DTGVSQNPRHKITKRGQNVTFRCDPISEHNRLYWYRQTLGQGPEFLTYFQNEAQLEKSRLLSDRFSAERPKGSFSTLEIQRTEQGDSAMYLCASSLDSNQPQHFGDGTRLSIL.